Below, 32 T cell receptor beta chains from the same sample are listed, as sequenced in a study of blood T cell repertoires in COVID-19. The assay was immunoSEQ multiplex PCR, and TCRdb's table has in-frame clones only and misses some. The sample holds around 63,000 clones, more than 75% seen once. The specimen was peripheral blood. These receptors were taken from a man aged 55 to 70 with acute or convalescent COVID-19.

A single count supports this clone. The V gene is TRBV3-1 (or the pseudogene TRBV3-2), the J gene TRBJ1-2, with TRBD1 matching over 12 bases. Germline CDR1 reads LGHDT; CDR2 reads YNNKEL (reference sequence). J was trimmed by 2 bases and V by 3 bases; bases with no gene match: 4. The CDR3 totals 16 residues. As DNA, the CDR3 is TGTGCCAGCAGCCAGGCGGGGACAGGGGGCAACTATGGCTACACCTTC. It translates to CASSQAGTGGNYGYTF.

The chain recombines TRBV18 with TRBJ1-2; TRBD1 matches at 8 bases. CDR3 length: 14 residues. V lost 3 bases and J lost 0; bases outside the gene matches: 0. Germline lookup yields CDR1 KGHSH and CDR2 LQKENI. CDR3 protein: CASSPTGANYGYTF. The CDR3 DNA reads as TGTGCCAGCTCACCGACAGGGGCTAACTATGGCTACACCTTC.

As DNA, the CDR3 is TGTGCCAGCAGCACCAGGGTTATGAGGAATTCACCCCTCCACTTT. Its protein product is CASSTRVMRNSPLHF. This chain connects TRBV7-2 to TRBJ1-6, with D perhaps TRBD1 (5 bases). Trimming pared 5 bases from V and 7 bases from J, leaving 15 bases between. CDR3 length equals 15 residues. Germline values: CDR1 SGHTA, CDR2 FQGNSA.

The rearrangement uses TRBV10-3 and TRBJ1-1; D remains unclear. Trimming took 0 bases from V and 7 from J, leaving 15 bases between them. The CDR3 has 15 residues. Germline CDR1 is ENHRY and CDR2 is SYGVKD. The CDR3 sequence is CAISESTPSTNEAFF. CDR3 bases: TGTGCCATCAGTGAGTCCACCCCCAGTACGAATGAAGCTTTCTTT.

CDR3 in amino acids: CASSEVGGLDNSPLHF. Here the CDR3 DNA reads TGCGCCAGCAGTGAGGTAGGGGGCCTCGATAATTCACCCCTCCACTTT. The chain employs TRBV10-2 and TRBJ1-6, with 7 bases aligning to TRBD1. The CDR3 has 16 amino acids. The germline CDR1 and CDR2 sequences are WSHSY and SAAADI. Trimming took 2 bases from V and 5 from J; bases not matched to a gene: 6.

The rearrangement links TRBV9 to TRBJ1-3, with 8 bases matching TRBD1. Per the germline V gene, CDR1 is SGDLS and CDR2 is YYNGEE. The CDR3 loop spans 16 amino acids. J lost 0 bases, V lost 1 base, and 3 bases had no gene match. CDR3 loop: CASSVSQGASGNTIYF. The CDR3 coding sequence is TGTGCCAGCAGCGTATCGCAGGGGGCCTCTGGAAACACCATATATTTT.

Concerning this clone itself: The junction departs from the called germline gene at one end, perhaps through a read error. J is TRBJ2-3 and V is TRBV7-7, with 13 positions matching TRBD2. The germline V gene encodes CDR1 SSHAT and CDR2 FNYEAQ (reference sequence). The CDR3 is 16 amino acids. The CDR3 sequence is CASSLGLAGSTDTQYF. For the CDR3, the DNA is TGTGCTAGCAGCTTGGGACTAGCGGGATCAACAGATACGCAGTATTTT. Looking up the rest from reference TRBV7-7 and TRBJ2-3 gives the full variable domain: GAGVSQSPRYKVTKRGQDVTLRCDPISSHATLYWYQQALGQGPEFLTYFNYEAQPDKSGLPSDRFSAERPEGSISTLTIQRTEQRDSAMYRCASSLGLAGSTDTQYFGPGTRLTVL.

In this sample, this clone turned up once. The chain uses TRBV13 and TRBJ2-6; the D gene is possibly TRBD1 (8 bases). Germline V lookup: CDR1 PRHDT, CDR2 FYEKMQ (reference sequence). The V and J ends lost 5 bases and 6 bases respectively, with 17 bases between them. The CDR3 runs to 16 residues. The CDR3 reads CASSRAGQAEANVLTF. In DNA form, the CDR3 reads TGTGCCAGCAGCCGAGCGGGACAGGCGGAGGCCAACGTCCTGACTTTC.

V gene TRBV7-3 combines with J gene TRBJ2-7; 8 nucleotides match TRBD2. V lost 2 bases and J lost 6; bases outside the gene matches: 9. The CDR3 runs to 15 residues. Germline V gene lookup returns CDR1 SGHTA and CDR2 FQGTGA. The CDR3 nucleotides are TGTGCCAGCAGCTTAGGTGCGGGGGGAACCTCCGAGCAGTACTTC. Translating gives CASSLGAGGTSEQYF.

This clone showed up just a few times. The chain joins TRBV6-2 or TRBV6-3 to TRBJ2-7, with a weak D call TRBD1 (6 bases). This CDR3 region has 16 residues. V was trimmed by 0 bases and J by 2 bases, leaving 14 bases between them. Germline CDR1 is MNHEY and CDR2 is SVGEGT. CDR3 nucleotides: TGTGCCAGCAGTTACTCCCCGGGGACACTTCCCTACGAGCAGTACTTC. The encoded protein is CASSYSPGTLPYEQYF.

The chain uses TRBV4-3 and TRBJ1-4; 7 nucleotides agree with TRBD1. V was pared by 1 base and J by 8 bases, with 4 bases of the junction left unmatched. The length of the CDR3 is 14 residues. Germline loops: CDR1 LGHNA, CDR2 YSLEER. The CDR3 sequence is CASSQGQGKEKLFF. CDR3 DNA sequence: TGCGCCAGCAGCCAAGGACAGGGAAAAGAAAAACTGTTTTTT.

V and J are TRBV21-1 and TRBJ2-1; the D call in the table, TRBD2, was not verified against the DNA. TRBV21-1 is listed as a pseudogene. CDR3 size: 15 residues. CDR3 sequence reads: CASSKTSQRGCEQFF. In DNA, the CDR3 is TGTGCCAGCAGCAAAACCAGCCAGCGGGGGTGTGAGCAGTTCTTC.

The gene calls are TRBV7-9 and TRBJ2-7, with 8 bases lining up with TRBD1. The CDR3 runs 15 residues. J lost 5 bases, V lost 0 bases, and 6 bases had no gene match. Germline CDR1 is SEHNR and CDR2 is FQNEAQ (reference sequence). The CDR3 DNA sequence: TGTGCCAGCAGCTTAGCCCGCAGGGGGCAACACGAGCAGTACTTC. It yields the protein CASSLARRGQHEQYF.

This chain joins TRBV30 and TRBJ2-6, with TRBD1 matching over 7 bases. Germline V gene sequence: CDR1 GTSNPN, CDR2 SVGIG (reference sequence). The CDR3 sequence is 17 residues long. J was trimmed by 2 bases and V by 7 bases; bases with no gene match: 14. CDR3 bases: TGTGCCTTCCGAGACAGGGAAGTTGCGACTGGGGCCAACGTCCTGACTTTC. As protein: CAFRDREVATGANVLTF.

V usage is TRBV6-2 or TRBV6-3 and J usage is TRBJ2-3; TRBD2 might be the D (6 bases). The CDR3 runs to 17 residues. Trimming cost V 2 bases and J 0 bases, with 15 bases left between them. Germline assignment: CDR1 MNHEY and CDR2 SVGEGT. CDR3 nucleotides: TGTGCCAGCAGTTACGGGGGGATAGGACCTAGCACAGATACGCAGTATTTT. Translated: CASSYGGIGPSTDTQYF.

This rearrangement joins TRBV7-2 to TRBJ2-3; D may be TRBD2 (7 bases). Germline loops: CDR1 SGHTA, CDR2 FQGNSA. The length of the CDR3 is 17 residues. Trimming took 1 base from V and 0 from J, leaving 14 bases between them. The CDR3 DNA is TGTGCCAGCAGCTTAGGGACGGCGGGGGCTAGCACAGATACGCAGTATTTT. Protein product: CASSLGTAGASTDTQYF. The whole variable domain, remainder taken from reference TRBV7-2 and TRBJ2-3, is GAGVSQSPSNKVTEKGKDVELRCDPISGHTALYWYRQSLGQGLEFLIYFQGNSAPDKSGLPSDRFSAERTGGSVSTLTIQRTQQEDSAVYLCASSLGTAGASTDTQYFGPGTRLTVL.

The V call is TRBV2, the J call TRBJ2-3; D might be TRBD1 (5 bases). Germline CDR1 reads SNHLY; CDR2 reads FYNNEI. V gave up 4 bases and J gave up 6 bases, with 5 bases separating them. This CDR3 comprises 11 residues. CDR3 coding DNA: TGTGCCAGCAGTGGACAGGATACGCAGTATTTT. It encodes CASSGQDTQYF.

The chain couples TRBV6-1 to TRBJ1-3, with D tentatively TRBD1 (5 bases). This CDR3 is 14 amino acids long. From germline, CDR1 is MNHNS and CDR2 SASEGT. V shed 2 bases and J shed 3 bases, with 8 bases lying between them. CDR3 protein: CASSEPGGGNTIYF. The CDR3 DNA follows: TGTGCCAGCAGTGAACCGGGGGGTGGAAACACCATATATTTT.

This clone was seen a single time. The chain uses TRBV5-3 and TRBJ1-6; D perhaps matches TRBD1 (6 bases). TRBV5-3 is an open reading frame whose function is uncertain. Trimming shortened V by 1 base and J by 7 bases, and 15 bases separated the two germline ends. The CDR3 totals 16 residues. The CDR3 DNA reads TGTGCCAGAAGCTTGCCCACAGGGCACGGCAATTCACCCCTCCACTTT. It translates to CARSLPTGHGNSPLHF.

The V call is TRBV10-2, the J call TRBJ2-1; 8 nucleotides align to TRBD2. Germline V gives CDR1 WSHSY, CDR2 SAAADI. V lost 3 bases, J lost 9 bases, and 7 bases stayed unmatched. This CDR3 region has 14 residues. CDR3 DNA: TGCGCCAGCAGTGATAGCGGGATTGGGCGTGAGCAGTTCTTC. Translating it yields CASSDSGIGREQFF.

The V call is TRBV3-1 (or the pseudogene TRBV3-2), the J call TRBJ2-5; possible D gene TRBD1, 6 bases. Germline V CDR1 and CDR2: LGHDT, YNNKEL (reference sequence). The V and J ends lost 4 bases and 2 bases respectively, with 14 bases between them. This CDR3 has 15 amino acids. The CDR3 DNA reads TGTGCCAGCAGCCTACCCTCCGGGACACAAGAGACCCAGTACTTC. Protein: CASSLPSGTQETQYF.

The J gene is TRBJ2-3, the V gene TRBV5-6; D unclear. CDR1 SGHDT and CDR2 YYEEEE come from the germline V gene. This CDR3 is built from 12 residues. The germline V and J ends were trimmed by 6 bases and 6 bases, with 11 bases remaining between them. CDR3 residues: CASIDSGDTQYF. CDR3 bases: TGTGCCAGCATAGACTCCGGGGATACGCAGTATTTT.

This chain joins TRBV19 and TRBJ1-1, with D possibly matching TRBD1 (6 bases). Germline V lookup: CDR1 LNHDA, CDR2 SQIVND (reference sequence). CDR3 length: 14 residues. V lost 7 bases, J lost 1 base, and 13 bases lay in between. DNA for the CDR3: TGTGCCAGTACCCAGGGGCAACAGAACACTGAAGCTTTCTTT. Amino acids: CASTQGQQNTEAFF.

CDR3: CASSQGTSGGLDTQYF. In nucleotides, the CDR3 is TGTGCCAGCAGCCAGGGGACTAGCGGGGGGTTAGATACGCAGTATTTT. The chain combines TRBV4-2 with TRBJ2-3; 15 nucleotides agree with TRBD2. The V gene's germline CDR1 is LGHNA and CDR2 YNFKEQ. The CDR3 is 16 amino acids. The V and J ends lost 3 bases and 5 bases, in that order; junction bases with no gene match: 3.

The chain joins TRBV5-1 to TRBJ1-3, with 9 positions matching TRBD1. Germline V lookup: CDR1 SGHRS, CDR2 YFSETQ. V lost 4 bases to trimming and J lost 4 bases; unmatched junction nucleotides: 6. This CDR3 is 15 amino acids long. Here the CDR3 DNA reads TGCGCCAGCAGCCCCGGGACAGGGACAGGAAACACCATATATTTT. Translation: CASSPGTGTGNTIYF.

V gene TRBV27 combines with J gene TRBJ2-5; D might be TRBD1 (8 bases). Trimming left V 4 bases short and J 4 bases short, with 16 bases between. CDR1 is MNHEY, CDR2 SMNVEV, per germline (reference sequence). The CDR3 is made up of 15 amino acids. CDR3 in amino acids: CASSSPQGGGETQYF. CDR3 sequence (DNA): TGTGCCAGCAGTTCGCCACAGGGGGGGGGAGAGACCCAGTACTTC.

This chain joins TRBV19 and TRBJ1-2; 7 bases match TRBD1. The CDR3 sequence is 15 residues long. Germline-derived CDR1 and CDR2 are LNHDA and SQIVND (reference sequence). Trimming took 4 bases from V and 8 from J; bases not matched to a gene: 13. CDR3 protein: CASSTITKGALGYTF. In nucleotides, the CDR3 is TGTGCCAGTAGTACCATCACGAAGGGGGCTCTAGGCTACACCTTC.

V is TRBV6-5 and J is TRBJ1-5, with no clear D. This CDR3 is built from 15 residues. Germline V CDR1 and CDR2: MNHEY, SVGAGI. Between the trimmed V and J ends, which lost 0 bases and 4 bases, there was a span of 10 bases. In DNA form, the CDR3 reads TGTGCCAGCAGTTACTCGTTAACAAGTAATCAGCCCCAGCATTTT. It specifies CASSYSLTSNQPQHF.

This clone was counted between two and nine times. The chain has TRBV29-1 and TRBJ1-1, with 7 nucleotides matching TRBD1. Germline trimming cut 7 bases from V and 3 bases from J; bases unmatched to any gene: 11. The CDR3 sequence is 14 residues long. Germline V lookup: CDR1 SQVTM, CDR2 ANQGSEA. For the CDR3, the DNA is TGCAGCGGCCGCTTAGGGGGCTTATACACTGAAGCTTTCTTT. Protein sequence: CSGRLGGLYTEAFF.

This clone came up a few times. The chain is built from TRBV30 and TRBJ1-2; perhaps TRBD1 as D (5 bases). V gave up 0 bases and J gave up 0 bases, with 14 bases separating them. Germline CDR1 GTSNPN, CDR2 SVGIG (reference sequence). The CDR3 is 16 residues long. The chain's CDR3 is CAWSVRGVLANYGYTF. The DNA for the CDR3 is TGTGCCTGGAGTGTACGGGGGGTCCTAGCTAACTATGGCTACACCTTC.

CDR3 nucleotide sequence: TGTGCCAGCATTTCTTACTATGGCTACACCTTC. Translated: CASISYYGYTF. The chain employs TRBV2 and TRBJ1-2; D uncertain. The CDR3 is 11 amino acids. The V gene's germline CDR1 is SNHLY and CDR2 FYNNEI. The V gene lost 7 bases and the J gene lost 3 bases, with 6 bases spanning the gap.

The chain recombines TRBV7-2 with TRBJ2-7, with D maybe TRBD2 (6 bases). Per germline, CDR1 SGHTA and CDR2 FQGNSA. This CDR3 is built from 16 residues. Trimming removed 4 bases from V and 4 bases from J, with 20 bases in between. CDR3 coding DNA: TGTGCCAGCAGCTCCCGGGCGGGGCCCGGGGATTACGAGCAGTACTTC. Translating it yields CASSSRAGPGDYEQYF.